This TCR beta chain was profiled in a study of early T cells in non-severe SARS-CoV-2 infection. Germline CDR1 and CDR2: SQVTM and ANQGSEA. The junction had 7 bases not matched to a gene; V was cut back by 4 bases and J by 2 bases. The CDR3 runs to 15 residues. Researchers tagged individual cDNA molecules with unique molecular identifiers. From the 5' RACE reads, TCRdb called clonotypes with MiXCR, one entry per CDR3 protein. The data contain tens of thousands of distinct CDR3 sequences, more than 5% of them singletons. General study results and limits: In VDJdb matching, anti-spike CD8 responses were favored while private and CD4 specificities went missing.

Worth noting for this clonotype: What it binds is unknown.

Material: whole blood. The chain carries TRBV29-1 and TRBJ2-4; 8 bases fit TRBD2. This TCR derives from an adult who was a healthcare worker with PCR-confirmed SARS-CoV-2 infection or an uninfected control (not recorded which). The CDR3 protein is CSVVSGGVSKNIQYF. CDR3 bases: TGCAGCGTTGTAAGCGGGGGAGTATCCAAAAACATTCAGTACTTC.